One and the same sample provided the 7 T cell receptor beta chains below, sequenced in a study of shared clonotypes between healthy human individuals. TCRdb keeps only in-frame clones here, not all; method: immunoSEQ multiplex PCR. The sample contains 450,000 to 600,000 clones, 70% to 80% of which appear only once. Sequenced sample: PBMCs. Receptors were obtained from a woman aged 35 to 49 in good health. Some clones in this sample may be carry-over from other donors' samples.

The chain recombines TRBV7-2 with TRBJ2-3; 10 bases fit TRBD2. Germline V gene sequence: CDR1 SGHTA, CDR2 FQGNSA. The CDR3 has 17 amino acids. Trimming took 2 bases from V and 4 from J; bases not matched to a gene: 9. The CDR3 here is CASSLRAGGSRADTQYF. DNA of the CDR3: TGTGCCAGCAGCTTACGAGCGGGAGGGTCCCGGGCAGATACGCAGTATTTT.

The rearrangement joins TRBV2 to TRBJ2-7, with D unclear. V lost 3 bases to trimming and J lost 2 bases, with 17 bases between them. There are 16 residues in the CDR3. CDR1 is SNHLY, CDR2 FYNNEI, per germline. The CDR3: CASSDPAGRPPYEQYF. The DNA of the CDR3 is TGTGCCAGCAGTGACCCAGCAGGACGGCCACCCTACGAGCAGTACTTC.

The genes are TRBV6-1 and TRBJ1-1; D uncertain. Germline V lookup: CDR1 MNHNS, CDR2 SASEGT. The CDR3 extends over 14 amino acids. V was clipped by 10 bases and J by 1 base, with 16 bases between them. The DNA for the CDR3 is TGTGCCATCCGCCCCCCTCGGGCGAACACTGAAGCTTTCTTT. The encoded protein is CAIRPPRANTEAFF.

The chain has TRBV7-8 and TRBJ2-1; D uncertain. CDR1 and CDR2 (germline): SGHVS, FQNEAQ. The CDR3 is made up of 15 amino acids. V gave up 3 bases and J gave up 3 bases, with 12 bases separating them. The CDR3 DNA is TGTGCCAGCAGCTTGGTCGGCTCCCACTACAATGAGCAGTTCTTC. It translates to CASSLVGSHYNEQFF.

This chain uses TRBV7-9 with TRBJ1-3; possibly TRBD1 for D (5 bases). Trimming cost V 3 bases and J 0 bases, with 21 bases left between them. The CDR3 length is 19 residues. Germline V gives CDR1 SEHNR, CDR2 FQNEAQ (reference sequence). The CDR3 coding sequence is TGTGCCAGCAGCTTGGGCTCCGCCGCAGGGTTCTACTCTGGAAACACCATATATTTT. This gives the protein CASSLGSAAGFYSGNTIYF.

Notes on this clone: A read error is likely here: a far larger clone is one base away. Other DNA sequences in this specimen translate into the identical CDR3. The CDR3 DNA reads TGTGCCTGGAGTCTTACCGCGACACTTGGCTACACCTTC. As protein: CAWSLTATLGYTF. V gene TRBV30 combines with J gene TRBJ1-2, with D uncertain. The CDR3 length is 13 residues. Germline V gives CDR1 GTSNPN, CDR2 SVGIG (reference sequence). The V end lost 2 bases, the J end lost 7 bases, and 14 bases lay between the germline ends.

The CDR3 DNA reads TGTGCCAGCAGCGACCGGGACCGCTATTCCTACGAGCAGTACTTC. This translates into CASSDRDRYSYEQYF. The chain employs TRBV13 and TRBJ2-7; TRBD1 or TRBD2 may be the D gene (5 bases each). There are 15 residues in the CDR3. The germline gives CDR1 PRHDT, CDR2 FYEKMQ (reference sequence). V lost 5 bases and J 1 base, leaving 15 bases between the germline ends.